This TCR beta chain was obtained from a study of technical replicates of blood from a few donors. Germline V gives CDR1 MNHNY, CDR2 SVGAGI (reference sequence). The germline V and J ends were trimmed by 6 bases and 4 bases, with 6 bases remaining between them. The CDR3 totals 11 residues. The table came from immunoSEQ multiplex PCR; TCRdb's copy has only in-frame clones and leaves some out. The sample has tens of thousands of clones, roughly 94% seen once; the top ten hold over 2.5%. The sequenced material came from PBMCs. The chain employs TRBV6-6 and TRBJ2-5, with a weak D call TRBD2 (5 bases). The receptor was isolated from a human donor in good health. Some clones in this sample may be carry-over from other donors' samples. CDR3 nucleotide sequence: TGTGCCAGCAGACTAGTAGAGACCCAGTACTTC. Its translation is CASRLVETQYF.